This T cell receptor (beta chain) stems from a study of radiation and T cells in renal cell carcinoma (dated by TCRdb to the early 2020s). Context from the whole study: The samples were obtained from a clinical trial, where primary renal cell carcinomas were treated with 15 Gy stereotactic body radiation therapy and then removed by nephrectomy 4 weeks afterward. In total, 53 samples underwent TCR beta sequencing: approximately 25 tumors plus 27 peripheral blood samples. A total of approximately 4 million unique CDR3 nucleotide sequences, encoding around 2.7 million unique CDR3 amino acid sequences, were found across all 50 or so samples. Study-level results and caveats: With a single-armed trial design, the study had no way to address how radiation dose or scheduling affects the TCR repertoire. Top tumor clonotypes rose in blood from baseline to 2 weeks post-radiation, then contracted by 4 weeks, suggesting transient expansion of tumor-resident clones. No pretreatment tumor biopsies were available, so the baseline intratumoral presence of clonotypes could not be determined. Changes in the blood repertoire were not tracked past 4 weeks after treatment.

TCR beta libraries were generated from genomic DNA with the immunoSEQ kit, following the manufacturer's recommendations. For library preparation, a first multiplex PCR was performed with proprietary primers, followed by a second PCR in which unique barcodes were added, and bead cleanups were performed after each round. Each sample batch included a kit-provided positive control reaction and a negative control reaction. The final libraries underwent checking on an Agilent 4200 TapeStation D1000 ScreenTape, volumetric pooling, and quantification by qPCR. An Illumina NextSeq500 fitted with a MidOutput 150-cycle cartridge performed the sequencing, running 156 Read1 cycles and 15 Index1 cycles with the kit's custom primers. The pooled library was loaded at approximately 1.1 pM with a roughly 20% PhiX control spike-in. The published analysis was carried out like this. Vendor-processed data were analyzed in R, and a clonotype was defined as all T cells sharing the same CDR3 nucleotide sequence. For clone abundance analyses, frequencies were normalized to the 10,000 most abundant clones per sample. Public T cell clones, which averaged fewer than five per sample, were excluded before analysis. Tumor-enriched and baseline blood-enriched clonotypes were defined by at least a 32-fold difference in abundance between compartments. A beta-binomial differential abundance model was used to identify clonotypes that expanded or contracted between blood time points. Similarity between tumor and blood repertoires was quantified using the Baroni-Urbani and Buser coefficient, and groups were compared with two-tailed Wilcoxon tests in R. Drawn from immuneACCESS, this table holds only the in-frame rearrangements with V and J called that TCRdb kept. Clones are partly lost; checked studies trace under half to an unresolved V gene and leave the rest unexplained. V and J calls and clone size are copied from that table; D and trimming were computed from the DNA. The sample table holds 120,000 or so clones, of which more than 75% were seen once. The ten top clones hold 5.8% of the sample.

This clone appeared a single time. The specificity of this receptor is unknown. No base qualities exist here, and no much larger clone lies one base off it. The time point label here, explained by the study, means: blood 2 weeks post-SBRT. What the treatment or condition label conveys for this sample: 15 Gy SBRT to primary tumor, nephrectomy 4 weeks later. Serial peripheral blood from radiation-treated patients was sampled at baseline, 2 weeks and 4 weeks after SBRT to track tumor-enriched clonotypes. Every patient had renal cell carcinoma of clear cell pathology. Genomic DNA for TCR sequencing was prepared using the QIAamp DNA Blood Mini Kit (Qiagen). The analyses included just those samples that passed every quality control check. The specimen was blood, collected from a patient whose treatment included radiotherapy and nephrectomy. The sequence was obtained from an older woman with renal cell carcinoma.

The sequenced DNA: TGTGCCTGGAACCTTAAGGGATCAGCCTACGAGCAGTACTTC. Its protein product is CAWNLKGSAYEQYF. The rearrangement joined TRBV30 to TRBJ2-7, with the D gene uncertain. The junction shows trimming of 4 bases on V and 2 bases on J, plus 15 bases between the germline ends. The CDR3 runs 14 residues from the cysteine to the phenylalanine. CDR3 DNA is the only sequence kept; it has 42 bases, read in frame from the first base. The germline V gene encodes CDR1 GTSNPN and CDR2 SVGIG (reference sequence).